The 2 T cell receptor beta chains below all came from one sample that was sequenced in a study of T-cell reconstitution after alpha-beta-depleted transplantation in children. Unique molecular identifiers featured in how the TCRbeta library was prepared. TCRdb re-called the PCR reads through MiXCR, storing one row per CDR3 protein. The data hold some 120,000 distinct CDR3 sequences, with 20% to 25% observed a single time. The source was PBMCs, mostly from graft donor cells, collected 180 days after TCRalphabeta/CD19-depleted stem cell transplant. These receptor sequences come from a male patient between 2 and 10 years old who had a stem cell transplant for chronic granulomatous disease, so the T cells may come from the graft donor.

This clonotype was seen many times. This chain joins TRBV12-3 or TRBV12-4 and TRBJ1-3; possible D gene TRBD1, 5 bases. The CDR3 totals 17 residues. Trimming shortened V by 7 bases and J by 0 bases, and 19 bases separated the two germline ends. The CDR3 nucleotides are TGTGCCAGCAAACGGGCCGGCGGACATCACTCTGGAAACACCATATATTTT. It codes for CASKRAGGHHSGNTIYF.

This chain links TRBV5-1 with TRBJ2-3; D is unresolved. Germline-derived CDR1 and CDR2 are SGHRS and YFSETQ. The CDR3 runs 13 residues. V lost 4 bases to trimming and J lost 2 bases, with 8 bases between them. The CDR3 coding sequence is TGCGCCAGCAGCCAGGCCCCCACAGATACGCAGTATTTT. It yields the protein CASSQAPTDTQYF.